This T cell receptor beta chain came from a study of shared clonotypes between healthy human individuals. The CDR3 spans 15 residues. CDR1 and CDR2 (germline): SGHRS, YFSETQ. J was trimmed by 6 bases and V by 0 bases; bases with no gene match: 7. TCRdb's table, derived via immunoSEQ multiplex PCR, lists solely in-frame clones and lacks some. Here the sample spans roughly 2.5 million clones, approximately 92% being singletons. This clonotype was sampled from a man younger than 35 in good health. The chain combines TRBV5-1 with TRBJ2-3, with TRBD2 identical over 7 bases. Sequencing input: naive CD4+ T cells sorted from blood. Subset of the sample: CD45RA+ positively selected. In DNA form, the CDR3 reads TGCGCCAGCAGCTTGGCGGGGGGTTATTGGGATACGCAGTATTTT. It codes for CASSLAGGYWDTQYF.